This T cell receptor (beta chain) came from a study of OX40 agonist ivuxolimab in advanced cancers. Clones were sequenced by immunoSEQ multiplex PCR, and TCRdb holds only the in-frame ones, with some missing. This table holds 100,000 to 150,000 clones, about nine tenths found once. Study-level points and caveats: CD4+ T cells averaged fewer expanded clones than CD8+ T cells.

Comment on this clone: Its antigen is unknown.

The origin of this receptor is an adult with an advanced solid tumor such as melanoma, head and neck, liver or kidney cancer. The starting material was CD4+ or CD8+ T cells sorted from blood, obtained in a trial of the OX40 agonist ivuxolimab.

This chain's CDR3 is CASSYDFIPPLEQYF. In nucleotides, the CDR3 is TGTGCCAGCAGTTACGACTTTATTCCCCCCCTCGAGCAGTACTTC. This chain joins TRBV6-5 and TRBJ2-7, with D unresolved. This CDR3 region has 15 residues. Germline assignment: CDR1 MNHEY and CDR2 SVGAGI. V dropped 2 bases and J dropped 6 bases, with 17 bases sitting between them.